Shown below are 17 T cell receptor beta chains from a single sample sequenced in a study of regulatory T cells in long-lasting Graves disease. Through Arm-PCR of CDR3 regions and iRepertoire HTBI primers, TCR beta libraries were built. TCRdb re-analysed the multiplex PCR reads in MiXCR, keeping a single row per CDR3 protein. Of roughly 530,000 distinct CDR3 sequences in the sample, 16% were seen once. Time point: newly diagnosed GD, antithyroid drugs for less than 3 months. PBMCs provided the RNA from which the TCR library was made. The data were also submitted as part of a second study, on T cells in Graves' hyperthyroidism and ophthalmopathy.

The specimen was peripheral blood mononuclear cells (PBMCs), collected at new diagnosis, from a patient treated with antithyroid drugs. The receptors originated from a woman aged 35-65 years with Graves disease.

V gene TRBV7-9 combines with J gene TRBJ2-4; TRBD1 is a possible D gene (7 bases). CDR1 SEHNR and CDR2 FQNEAQ come from the germline V gene (reference sequence). V lost 5 bases, J lost 2 bases, and 13 bases lay in between. The CDR3 is 15 residues long. CDR3 in amino acids: CASSQSGGTKNIQYF. Written as DNA, the CDR3 is TGTGCCAGCAGCCAATCAGGGGGGACCAAAAACATTCAGTACTTC. Full variable domain (remainder filled in from reference TRBV7-9 and TRBJ2-4): DTGVSQNPRHKITKRGQNVTFRCDPISEHNRLYWYRQTLGQGPEFLTYFQNEAQLEKSRLLSDRFSAERPKGSFSTLEIQRTEQGDSAMYLCASSQSGGTKNIQYFGAGTRLSVL.

This clonotype was observed many times. The gene calls are TRBV28 and TRBJ1-2; no definite D call. Germline V lookup: CDR1 MDHEN, CDR2 SYDVKM. The CDR3 sequence is 12 residues long. V lost 7 bases and J 8 bases, leaving 14 bases between the germline ends. CDR3 region: CASTKGPLGYTF. The CDR3 DNA is TGTGCCAGCACGAAAGGGCCCTTGGGCTACACCTTC.

This clonotype was seen at least ten times. The chain uses TRBV6-1 and TRBJ2-7, with D unresolved. The CDR3 length is 12 residues. Germline V gene lookup returns CDR1 MNHNS and CDR2 SASEGT. Between the trimmed V and J ends, which lost 7 bases and 6 bases, there was a span of 13 bases. The CDR3 DNA follows: TGTGCCAGCATAAGTCCTGCAGGCGAGCAGTACTTC. This encodes CASISPAGEQYF.

This clonotype appeared many times. The gene calls are TRBV12-3 or TRBV12-4 and TRBJ2-3; D unclear. The CDR3 sequence is 15 residues long. The V and J ends lost 3 bases and 0 bases respectively, with 10 bases between them. CDR3 protein: CASSFDGASTDTQYF. Here the CDR3 DNA reads TGTGCCAGCAGTTTCGACGGCGCTAGCACAGATACGCAGTATTTT.

This clonotype has at least ten counts. The chain combines TRBV3-1 with TRBJ2-3; 9 bases line up with TRBD2. The CDR3 runs 14 residues. CDR1 LGHDT and CDR2 YNNKEL come from the germline V gene (reference sequence). Trimming cost V 7 bases and J 3 bases; bases outside gene matches: 5. In DNA form, the CDR3 reads TGTGCCAGCAAGCGGGGGGCAGGTACAGATACGCAGTATTTT. Translated: CASKRGAGTDTQYF.

This clonotype was seen many times. The rearrangement links TRBV7-2 to TRBJ2-7, with 8 nucleotides matching TRBD2. The CDR3 covers 14 residues. Trimming took 5 bases from V and 3 from J; bases not matched to a gene: 6. The germline gives CDR1 SGHTA, CDR2 FQGNSA. The CDR3 region has the DNA TGTGCCAGCAGCCCAGGACTAGCTTTCTACGAGCAGTACTTC. Residues: CASSPGLAFYEQYF.

The chain carries TRBV7-9 and TRBJ1-2; D possibly corresponds to TRBD1 (5 bases). This CDR3 has 15 amino acids. V gave up 1 base and J gave up 1 base, with 10 bases separating them. Germline CDR1 reads SEHNR; CDR2 reads FQNEAQ (reference sequence). CDR3 sequence reads: CASSLGQSHNYGYTF. The CDR3 bases are TGTGCCAGCAGCTTAGGACAGTCACATAACTATGGCTACACCTTC.

The chain carries TRBV6-1 and TRBJ1-5, with D maybe TRBD1 (6 bases). The germline V and J ends were trimmed by 6 bases and 3 bases, with 9 bases remaining between them. CDR1 is MNHNS and CDR2 is SASEGT in the germline V gene. CDR3 size: 13 residues. The CDR3 sequence: CASRQGDNQPQHF. Here the CDR3 DNA reads TGTGCCAGCAGACAGGGAGACAATCAGCCCCAGCATTTT.

The sample holds many counts of this clonotype. The genes are TRBV12-3 or TRBV12-4 and TRBJ1-2, with 8 nucleotides matching TRBD1. This CDR3 spans 15 amino acids. J lost 4 bases, V lost 5 bases, and 9 bases had no gene match. CDR3 DNA: TGTGCCAGCAGTCCCTCGACAGGGGCCGCCTATGGCTACACCTTC. It is translated as CASSPSTGAAYGYTF.

This clonotype was seen at least ten times. This chain connects TRBV2 to TRBJ2-3, with TRBD1 matching over 9 bases. The ends lost 6 bases at V and 4 bases at J; junction bases unmatched: 8. The CDR3 is made up of 15 amino acids. The germline V gene encodes CDR1 SNHLY and CDR2 FYNNEI. Written as DNA, the CDR3 is TGTGCCAGCAGGGCGACAGGGGGAGACGCAGATACGCAGTATTTT. Residues: CASRATGGDADTQYF. The variable domain in full, completed from reference TRBV2 and TRBJ2-3, reads EPEVTQTPSHQVTQMGQEVILRCVPISNHLYFYWYRQILGQKVEFLVSFYNNEISEKSEIFDDQFSVERPDGSNFTLKIRSTKLEDSAMYFCASRATGGDADTQYFGPGTRLTVL.

This clonotype was recorded at least ten times. The chain carries TRBV6-1 and TRBJ2-2; D possibly corresponds to TRBD2 (6 bases). Trimming shortened V by 6 bases and J by 6 bases, and 23 bases separated the two germline ends. Germline lookup yields CDR1 MNHNS and CDR2 SASEGT. The CDR3 spans 17 residues. CDR3 region: CASRHSLIPGVPGELFF. CDR3 coding DNA: TGTGCCAGCAGACACTCCCTCATACCGGGGGTTCCCGGGGAGCTGTTTTTT.

This clonotype was counted only a few times. V is TRBV6-2 or TRBV6-3 and J is TRBJ2-1; D assignment may be TRBD1 or TRBD2 (5 bases each). V lost 2 bases to trimming and J lost 9 bases, with 20 bases between them. The germline gives CDR1 MNHEY, CDR2 SVGEGT. The CDR3 is 16 amino acids. The CDR3 spells CASSYLSAAGAVEQFF. CDR3 bases: TGTGCCAGCAGTTACCTATCAGCGGCCGGGGCCGTTGAGCAGTTCTTC.

This clonotype was counted many times. The V gene is TRBV10-3, the J gene TRBJ1-1, with 8 positions matching TRBD1. The CDR3 runs 14 residues. With V trimmed by 6 bases and J by 2 bases, 5 bases remained unmatched. Germline values: CDR1 ENHRY, CDR2 SYGVKD. In DNA, the CDR3 is TGTGCCATCAGGGTGGACAGGGCTAACACTGAAGCTTTCTTT. It translates to CAIRVDRANTEAFF.

There are many counts of this clonotype. The CDR3 bases are TGCAGCGTTGGCACGGTCGAGCAGTACTTC. As protein: CSVGTVEQYF. The rearrangement uses TRBV29-1 and TRBJ2-7; D is ambiguous. The CDR3 consists of 10 residues. V lost 4 bases, J lost 6 bases, and 7 bases lay in between. CDR1 and CDR2 from the germline V gene are SQVTM and ANQGSEA.

This clonotype has ten or more counts. The CDR3 nucleotides are TGTGCCAGCACCTCCGGACGTGGCTATGGCTACACCTTC. Its protein is CASTSGRGYGYTF. The chain couples TRBV6-1 to TRBJ1-2; D remains ambiguous. Germline CDR1 MNHNS, CDR2 SASEGT. The ends were cut back, 7 bases at V and 4 bases at J, with 13 bases in the middle. This CDR3 region has 13 residues.

This clonotype has just a few counts. The chain combines TRBV5-1 with TRBJ1-1, with D perhaps TRBD1 (5 bases). The V gene's germline CDR1 is SGHRS and CDR2 YFSETQ. The CDR3 has 14 amino acids. V was clipped by 1 base and J by 4 bases, with 11 bases between them. The CDR3 protein is CASSLRGLGTEAFF. DNA for the CDR3: TGCGCCAGCAGCTTGAGGGGCCTAGGCACTGAAGCTTTCTTT. The full variable domain, with the rest looked up from reference TRBV5-1 and TRBJ1-1, is KAGVTQTPRYLIKTRGQQVTLSCSPISGHRSVSWYQQTPGQGLQFLFEYFSETQRNKGNFPGRFSGRQFSNSRSEMNVSTLELGDSALYLCASSLRGLGTEAFFGQGTRLTVV.

This clonotype was found many times. The rearrangement joins TRBV24-1 to TRBJ2-5, with D perhaps being TRBD1 or TRBD2 (5 bases each). Germline CDR1 is KGHDR and CDR2 is SFDVKD. This CDR3 has 17 amino acids. Deletions cut 3 bases from V and 4 bases from J, with 20 bases between. CDR3 sequence: CATSDPGTPVVRETQYF. The CDR3 nucleotides are TGTGCCACCAGTGATCCCGGGACCCCGGTCGTGAGAGAGACCCAGTACTTC.